The 3 T cell receptor beta chains presented below share a single source sample, sequenced in a study of T cell changes during pregnancy in multiple sclerosis. Repertoires were generated with immunoSEQ multiplex PCR, while TCRdb's copy carries only in-frame clones and drops some. The sample contains around 95,000 clones, 92% of which appear only once. The material was peripheral blood, obtained after pregnancy. The receptors come from a female donor with multiple sclerosis, enrolled in a pregnancy study.

This clone was seen only once. The CDR3 nucleotides read TGTGCCAGCAGCCGGGTGGACGGACTAACCGGGGAGCTGTTTTTT. Encoded protein: CASSRVDGLTGELFF. The chain employs TRBV14 and TRBJ2-2, with D maybe TRBD2 (6 bases). Germline V gives CDR1 SGHDN, CDR2 FVKESK. V gave up 4 bases and J gave up 5 bases, with 14 bases separating them. The CDR3 sequence is 15 residues long.

The J gene is TRBJ2-7, the V gene TRBV19, with 8 positions matching TRBD2. CDR1 is LNHDA, CDR2 SQIVND, per germline (reference sequence). J gave up 7 bases and V 4 bases, and 12 bases lay outside the gene matches. There are 15 residues in the CDR3. The CDR3 sequence is CASSSLSGSPGEQYF. The CDR3 coding sequence is TGTGCCAGTAGTAGTTTGAGCGGGAGTCCAGGGGAGCAGTACTTC.

J is TRBJ1-2 and V is TRBV5-6; D is possibly TRBD1 (5 bases). The germline V gene encodes CDR1 SGHDT and CDR2 YYEEEE. With 4 bases removed from V and 0 bases from J, the gap between germline ends came to 13 bases. This CDR3 has 15 residues. The CDR3 sequence is CASSPNRLANYGYTF. The CDR3 DNA sequence: TGTGCCAGCAGCCCAAACAGGTTAGCTAACTATGGCTACACCTTC. The whole variable domain, filled in from reference TRBV5-6 and TRBJ1-2, reads DAGVTQSPTHLIKTRGQQVTLRCSPKSGHDTVSWYQQALGQGPQFIFQYYEEEERQRGNFPDRFSGHQFPNYSSELNVNALLLGDSALYLCASSPNRLANYGYTFGSGTRLTVV.